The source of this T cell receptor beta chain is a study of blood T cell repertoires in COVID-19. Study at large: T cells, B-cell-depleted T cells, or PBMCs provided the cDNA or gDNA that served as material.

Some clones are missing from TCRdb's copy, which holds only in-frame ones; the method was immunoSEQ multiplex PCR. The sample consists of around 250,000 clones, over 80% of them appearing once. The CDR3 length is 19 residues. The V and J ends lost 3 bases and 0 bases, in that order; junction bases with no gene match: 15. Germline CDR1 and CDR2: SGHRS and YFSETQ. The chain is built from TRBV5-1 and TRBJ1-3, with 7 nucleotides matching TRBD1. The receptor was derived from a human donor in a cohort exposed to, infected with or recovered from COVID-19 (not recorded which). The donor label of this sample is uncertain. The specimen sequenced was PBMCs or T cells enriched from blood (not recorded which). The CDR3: CASSSTGGQTTLSGNTIYF. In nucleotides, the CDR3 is TGCGCCAGCAGCTCCACTGGGGGACAGACAACTCTCTCTGGAAACACCATATATTTT.